Shown below are 31 T cell receptor beta chains from a single sample sequenced in a study of technical replicates of blood from several donors. The assay was immunoSEQ multiplex PCR, and TCRdb's table has in-frame clones only and misses some. The sample has about 74,000 clones, about 95% seen once; the top ten hold about 0.27%. Specimen: T cells isolated from PBMCs. The receptors stem from a human donor in good health.

This chain uses TRBV5-1 with TRBJ1-2; D is ambiguous. The CDR3 is 13 residues long. Germline V lookup: CDR1 SGHRS, CDR2 YFSETQ. V lost 4 bases, J lost 7 bases, and 14 bases lay in between. The CDR3 sequence: CASSTPGVVGYTF. The DNA of the CDR3 is TGCGCCAGCAGCACGCCGGGAGTAGTTGGCTACACCTTC.

V and J are TRBV19 and TRBJ2-1, with D possibly matching TRBD1 (6 bases). Germline loops: CDR1 LNHDA, CDR2 SQIVND (reference sequence). The V end lost 6 bases, the J end lost 6 bases, and 18 bases lay between the germline ends. The CDR3 contains 15 residues. CDR3 in DNA: TGTGCCAGTAGCCCGGGACACGTAAGAGGCAATGAGCAGTTCTTC. The encoded protein is CASSPGHVRGNEQFF.

The chain combines TRBV6-5 with TRBJ2-1, with TRBD1 matching over 11 bases. The V segment lost 7 bases and the J segment 8 bases; nucleotides outside the gene matches: 10. The CDR3 is 15 residues long. Germline CDR1 MNHEY, CDR2 SVGAGI. The CDR3 region has the DNA TGTGCCAGCAAGAGGACAGGGGGCGTAGGCGATGAGCAGTTCTTC. It is translated as CASKRTGGVGDEQFF.

The CDR3 here is CASSAIRDRQDGYTF. Here the CDR3 DNA reads TGTGCCAGCAGTGCTATTCGGGACAGGCAGGATGGCTACACCTTC. The gene calls are TRBV11-2 and TRBJ1-2; TRBD1 matches 8 bases. CDR1 and CDR2 from the germline V gene are SGHAT and FQNNGV. This CDR3 is built from 15 residues. With 6 bases clipped from V and 6 bases from J, the junction kept 12 bases outside the gene matches. The entire variable domain, with the rest obtained from reference TRBV11-2 and TRBJ1-2, is as follows: EAGVAQSPRYKIIEKRQSVAFWCNPISGHATLYWYQQILGQGPKLLIQFQNNGVVDDSQLPKDRFSAERLKGVDSTLKIQPAKLEDSAVYLCASSAIRDRQDGYTFGSGTRLTVV.

V is TRBV7-9 and J is TRBJ1-4; 10 bases fit TRBD1. The CDR3 covers 19 residues. The germline gives CDR1 SEHNR, CDR2 FQNEAQ (reference sequence). J lost 0 bases, V lost 6 bases, and 13 bases had no gene match. The CDR3 DNA reads TGTGCCAGCAGAATGACAGGGGGCGATCTTCCCTCAACTAATGAAAAACTGTTTTTT. Translated: CASRMTGGDLPSTNEKLFF.

The rearrangement joins TRBV10-1 to TRBJ2-2; 9 bases map to TRBD1. With 5 bases clipped from V and 4 bases from J, the junction kept 2 bases outside the gene matches. Germline CDR1 WNHNN, CDR2 SYGVQD (reference sequence). There are 14 residues in the CDR3. CDR3 sequence: CASSSGQGTGELFF. For the CDR3, the DNA is TGCGCCAGCAGTTCGGGACAGGGCACCGGGGAGCTGTTTTTT.

The V and J genes are TRBV7-2 and TRBJ1-5; no reliable D call. The CDR3 is 16 residues long. With 3 bases removed from V and 0 bases from J, the gap between germline ends came to 12 bases. Germline V lookup: CDR1 SGHTA, CDR2 FQGNSA. The CDR3 here is CASSFFPGYSNQPQHF. Written as DNA, the CDR3 is TGTGCCAGCAGCTTCTTCCCAGGATATAGCAATCAGCCCCAGCATTTT.

The V gene is TRBV2, the J gene TRBJ2-3, with 9 bases matching TRBD2. Germline trimming cut 2 bases from V and 5 bases from J; bases unmatched to any gene: 14. CDR1 is SNHLY, CDR2 FYNNEI, per germline. There are 18 residues in the CDR3. The CDR3 region is CASSEMGSGAGGGDTQYF. In DNA, the CDR3 is TGTGCCAGCAGTGAAATGGGATCTGGGGCGGGAGGGGGAGATACGCAGTATTTT.

The V call is TRBV11-3, the J call TRBJ2-7; no definite D call. Germline V lookup: CDR1 SGHNT, CDR2 YENEEA. The length of the CDR3 is 13 residues. Trimming left V 1 base short and J 3 bases short, with 7 bases between. CDR3 sequence: CASSLGSDYEQYF. The CDR3 DNA is TGTGCCAGCAGCTTAGGAAGCGACTACGAGCAGTACTTC. Using reference TRBV11-3 and TRBJ2-7 for the parts outside the CDR3, the full variable domain is EAGVVQSPRYKIIEKKQPVAFWCNPISGHNTLYWYLQNLGQGPELLIRYENEEAVDDSQLPKDRFSAERLKGVDSTLKIQPAELGDSAVYLCASSLGSDYEQYFGPGTRLTVT.

This chain connects TRBV10-2 to TRBJ1-2, with a tentative D call TRBD1 (5 bases). There are 13 residues in the CDR3. The V end was cut by 2 bases, the J end by 6 bases, with 10 bases between. Germline values: CDR1 WSHSY, CDR2 SAAADI. CDR3 DNA: TGCGCCAGCAGTGAGCAGGGTGCCCATGGCTACACCTTC. Its translation: CASSEQGAHGYTF.

The chain links TRBV6-1 to TRBJ1-2, with unresolved D. Germline CDR1 MNHNS, CDR2 SASEGT. The length of the CDR3 is 13 residues. The germline V and J ends were trimmed by 3 bases and 5 bases, with 10 bases remaining between them. The CDR3 here is CASSEPGLYGYTF. The CDR3 DNA is TGTGCCAGCAGTGAGCCGGGGTTATATGGCTACACCTTC.

The rearrangement uses TRBV29-1 and TRBJ1-2, with 8 bases aligning to TRBD1. J gave up 7 bases and V 4 bases, and 11 bases lay outside the gene matches. CDR3 length equals 14 residues. Germline V gene data show CDR1 as SQVTM and CDR2 as ANQGSEA. The CDR3 loop is CSVVETGVLGGYTF. In DNA, the CDR3 is TGCAGCGTTGTAGAGACAGGGGTTCTCGGTGGCTACACCTTC.

The rearrangement uses TRBV19 and TRBJ1-1; 7 bases are shared with TRBD1. The ends lost 6 bases at V and 5 bases at J; junction bases unmatched: 12. Germline V lookup: CDR1 LNHDA, CDR2 SQIVND (reference sequence). CDR3 length equals 15 residues. The CDR3 DNA reads as TGTGCCAGTAGCTTCAACCCAGGGGGGAGGACTGAAGCTTTCTTT. It codes for CASSFNPGGRTEAFF.

This sequence joins TRBV7-6 and TRBJ2-1; TRBD2 aligns across 8 bases. The CDR3 length is 17 residues. CDR1 and CDR2 (germline): SGHVS, FNYEAQ. V shed 5 bases and J 0 bases; nucleotides not matched to a gene: 9. The CDR3 sequence: CASSPYPSGSSYNEQFF. CDR3 nucleotides: TGTGCCAGCAGCCCCTATCCAAGCGGGAGCTCCTACAATGAGCAGTTCTTC.

The sample holds a few counts of this clone. V is TRBV7-9 and J is TRBJ2-7; D call uncertain. The ends were cut back, 4 bases at V and 5 bases at J, with 6 bases in the middle. Per germline, CDR1 SEHNR and CDR2 FQNEAQ (reference sequence). The CDR3 has 11 amino acids. This chain's CDR3 is CASSSFHEQYF. The CDR3 coding sequence is TGTGCCAGCAGCTCCTTCCACGAGCAGTACTTC.

This chain connects TRBV5-6 to TRBJ2-7; possible D gene TRBD1, 6 bases. The V gene's germline CDR1 is SGHDT and CDR2 YYEEEE. The CDR3 is 15 amino acids. V was shortened by 6 bases and J by 7 bases, with 23 bases between the two germline ends. In DNA, the CDR3 is TGTGCCAGCATCCAGTCAAACAGGGAAAATTGGGAGCAGTACTTC. Translating gives CASIQSNRENWEQYF.

The chain links TRBV9 to TRBJ1-1, with 7 bases aligning to TRBD1. CDR1 SGDLS and CDR2 YYNGEE come from the germline V gene. Trimming cost V 4 bases and J 1 base; bases outside gene matches: 7. The CDR3 totals 15 residues. CDR3 in amino acids: CASSTSTGKNTEAFF. The CDR3 nucleotides are TGTGCCAGCAGCACCTCGACAGGGAAGAACACTGAAGCTTTCTTT.

This rearrangement joins TRBV7-2 to TRBJ1-2; TRBD1 matches at 8 bases. V trimming: 4 bases; J trimming: 7 bases; junction bases outside the gene matches: 5. The CDR3 sequence is 13 residues long. The germline gives CDR1 SGHTA, CDR2 FQGNSA. The chain's CDR3 is CASSSRQGSGYTF. CDR3 bases: TGTGCCAGCAGCTCACGACAGGGGAGTGGCTACACCTTC.

This chain connects TRBV5-1 to TRBJ1-1; 9 bases align to TRBD1. The trim removed 4 bases at V and 3 bases at J, leaving 7 bases unmatched. This CDR3 comprises 15 residues. Germline V gene sequence: CDR1 SGHRS, CDR2 YFSETQ. This CDR3 is CASSAGQGRYTEAFF. CDR3 DNA: TGCGCCAGCAGCGCGGGACAGGGAAGGTACACTGAAGCTTTCTTT.

The rearrangement joins TRBV5-1 to TRBJ2-4; 11 bases match TRBD2. V was clipped by 3 bases and J by 15 bases; unmatched bases: 8. The germline V gene has CDR1 SGHRS and CDR2 YFSETQ. The CDR3 contains 13 residues. The DNA for the CDR3 is TGCGCCAGCAGCTCAACCGGACTAGCGGGTGCGTACTTC. This translates into CASSSTGLAGAYF.

V usage is TRBV11-3 and J usage is TRBJ2-1; D is possibly TRBD2 (6 bases). Trimming shortened V by 3 bases and J by 0 bases, and 12 bases separated the two germline ends. CDR1 is SGHNT and CDR2 is YENEEA in the germline V gene. CDR3 length: 16 residues. The CDR3 sequence is CASSLGGSLSYNEQFF. The CDR3 DNA follows: TGTGCCAGCAGCTTGGGGGGTTCCCTCTCCTACAATGAGCAGTTCTTC. The entire variable domain, with the rest obtained from reference TRBV11-3 and TRBJ2-1, is as follows: EAGVVQSPRYKIIEKKQPVAFWCNPISGHNTLYWYLQNLGQGPELLIRYENEEAVDDSQLPKDRFSAERLKGVDSTLKIQPAELGDSAVYLCASSLGGSLSYNEQFFGPGTRLTVL.

This clone is a singleton in its sample. The CDR3 sequence: CASSFTAGGPDTDTQYF. DNA for the CDR3: TGTGCCAGCAGCTTTACAGCGGGGGGGCCTGACACAGATACGCAGTATTTT. The rearrangement links TRBV5-4 to TRBJ2-3; TRBD2 aligns across 10 bases. The germline V gene has CDR1 SGHNT and CDR2 YYREEE (reference sequence). V lost 2 bases, J lost 2 bases, and 8 bases stayed unmatched. The CDR3 length is 17 residues.

The V and J genes are TRBV7-6 and TRBJ2-7; TRBD1 might be the D (5 bases). Germline V gene sequence: CDR1 SGHVS, CDR2 FNYEAQ. V lost 5 bases, J lost 4 bases, and 12 bases lay in between. The length of the CDR3 is 13 residues. In DNA form, the CDR3 reads TGTGCCAGCAGCCCAGAAGGGGTATACGAGCAGTACTTC. Its protein is CASSPEGVYEQYF.

The chain uses TRBV9 and TRBJ1-1, with 9 bases matching TRBD1. There are 14 residues in the CDR3. Germline assignment: CDR1 SGDLS and CDR2 YYNGEE. Trimming at V came to 4 bases and at J to 3 bases, leaving 4 bases not matched to a gene. CDR3 DNA: TGTGCCAGCAGCCCTTGGACAGGGGACACTGAAGCTTTCTTT. It codes for CASSPWTGDTEAFF. The entire variable domain, with the rest obtained from reference TRBV9 and TRBJ1-1, is as follows: DSGVTQTPKHLITATGQRVTLRCSPRSGDLSVYWYQQSLDQGLQFLIQYYNGEERAKGNILERFSAQQFPDLHSELNLSSLELGDSALYFCASSPWTGDTEAFFGQGTRLTVV.

The V and J genes are TRBV28 and TRBJ1-5; maybe TRBD1 (5 bases). The CDR3 runs 13 residues. V lost 4 bases to trimming and J lost 6 bases, with 10 bases between them. CDR1 MDHEN and CDR2 SYDVKM come from the germline V gene. The CDR3 DNA reads as TGTGCCAGCAGTTGGGGCCCGCGTCAGCCCCAGCATTTT. This gives the protein CASSWGPRQPQHF.

The chain combines TRBV5-1 with TRBJ2-1; D is possibly TRBD2 (5 bases). CDR1 SGHRS and CDR2 YFSETQ come from the germline V gene. This CDR3 comprises 17 residues. The V and J ends lost 0 bases and 5 bases respectively, with 18 bases between them. CDR3 in amino acids: CASSLDVGAGTHNEQFF. As DNA, the CDR3 is TGCGCCAGCAGCTTGGATGTGGGTGCGGGTACCCACAATGAGCAGTTCTTC.

The chain joins TRBV7-9 to TRBJ2-3, with a tentative D call TRBD1 (5 bases). Germline V gene sequence: CDR1 SEHNR, CDR2 FQNEAQ (reference sequence). CDR3 length: 14 amino acids. V lost 3 bases and J lost 0, with 7 bases in between. CDR3 nucleotides: TGTGCCAGCAGCTTGCGACAGAGCACAGATACGCAGTATTTT. It specifies CASSLRQSTDTQYF.

The rearrangement uses TRBV20-1 and TRBJ1-1; D unresolved. CDR1 is DFQATT, CDR2 SNEGSKA, per germline (reference sequence). V shed 3 bases and J shed 11 bases, with 13 bases lying between them. CDR3 size: 11 residues. Here the CDR3 DNA reads TGCAGTGCTAGTGTTCAGGTTAGGGCTTTCTTT. This translates into CSASVQVRAFF.

This clone was recorded once. The chain uses TRBV28 and TRBJ2-7; TRBD2 agrees at 12 bases. CDR1 is MDHEN and CDR2 is SYDVKM in the germline V gene. V was pared by 7 bases and J by 3 bases, with 4 bases of the junction left unmatched. This CDR3 comprises 14 residues. The DNA of the CDR3 is TGTGCCAGCACTGGACTAGCGGGACGCTACGAGCAGTACTTC. Encoded protein: CASTGLAGRYEQYF.

The chain employs TRBV2 and TRBJ1-3; D possibly corresponds to TRBD1 (5 bases). The CDR3 is 16 amino acids. Trimming took off 2 bases at V and 1 base at J, with 12 bases between the two ends. Germline V gives CDR1 SNHLY, CDR2 FYNNEI. Written as DNA, the CDR3 is TGTGCCAGCAGTGAATTCTGGGGCGGTTCTGGAAACACCATATATTTT. Amino acids: CASSEFWGGSGNTIYF.

The V gene is TRBV28, the J gene TRBJ2-5, with no clear D. The CDR3 runs 11 residues. Trimming left V 3 bases short and J 4 bases short, with 3 bases between. Germline V gives CDR1 MDHEN, CDR2 SYDVKM. Here the CDR3 reads CASSFVETQYF. The CDR3, as DNA: TGTGCCAGCAGTTTCGTAGAGACCCAGTACTTC.